One and the same sample provided the 17 T cell receptor beta chains below, sequenced in a study of early T cells in non-severe SARS-CoV-2 infection. From the 5' RACE reads, TCRdb called clonotypes with MiXCR, one entry per CDR3 protein. The sample lists about 35,000 distinct CDR3 sequences; 5% to 6% were seen once. Sequencing input: whole blood. The receptors here all came from an adult who was a healthcare worker with PCR-confirmed SARS-CoV-2 infection or an uninfected control (not recorded which).

This clonotype was seen ten or more times. The chain combines TRBV29-1 with TRBJ1-2; no reliable D call. Trimming stripped 4 bases from V and 3 bases from J, with 30 bases between. This CDR3 has 19 amino acids. Germline CDR1 is SQVTM and CDR2 is ANQGSEA. The CDR3 loop is CSVGGPTLSMRTKDYGYTF. The CDR3 coding sequence is TGCAGCGTTGGCGGACCCACTCTTTCGATGAGGACTAAGGACTATGGCTACACCTTC.

This clonotype was detected many times. The genes are TRBV5-1 and TRBJ1-1; 7 bases fit TRBD1. The CDR3 extends over 14 amino acids. CDR1 and CDR2 (germline): SGHRS, YFSETQ. The V segment lost 2 bases and the J segment 5 bases; nucleotides outside the gene matches: 6. CDR3 region: CASSLGGEWTEAFF. The CDR3 DNA is TGCGCCAGCAGCTTAGGGGGCGAATGGACTGAAGCTTTCTTT.

This clonotype was detected many times. Here the CDR3 DNA reads TGTGCCACCAGCAGACATGGGACAGGGGGCGTGAAGACCCAGTACTTC. This codes for CATSRHGTGGVKTQYF. V is TRBV15 and J is TRBJ2-5; TRBD1 matches 12 bases. The CDR3 runs to 16 residues. V shed 2 bases and J 6 bases; nucleotides not matched to a gene: 7. The germline CDR1 and CDR2 sequences are LNHNV and YYDKDF (reference sequence). Looking up the rest from reference TRBV15 and TRBJ2-5 gives the full variable domain: DAMVIQNPRYQVTQFGKPVTLSCSQTLNHNVMYWYQQKSSQAPKLLFHYYDKDFNNEADTPDNFQSRRPNTSFCFLDIRSPGLGDTAMYLCATSRHGTGGVKTQYFGPGTRLLVL.

This clonotype was counted at least ten times. The chain carries TRBV6-2 or TRBV6-3 and TRBJ1-1; TRBD1 matches at 8 bases. The CDR3 runs 15 residues. Per germline, CDR1 MNHEY and CDR2 SVGEGT. Unmatched junction bases numbered 10, after V lost 6 bases and J lost 4 bases. CDR3 nucleotides: TGTGCCAGCAGGTTTTCAGGGGGCGAGGGCACTGAAGCTTTCTTT. Translating it yields CASRFSGGEGTEAFF.

The sample holds many counts of this clonotype. The rearrangement uses TRBV29-1 and TRBJ2-5, with a possible D match to TRBD1 (7 bases). The CDR3 has 12 amino acids. Trimming pared 6 bases from V and 4 bases from J, leaving 12 bases between. Germline CDR1 SQVTM, CDR2 ANQGSEA. The CDR3 protein is CSVDQGGETQYF. CDR3 sequence (DNA): TGCAGCGTAGATCAGGGGGGAGAGACCCAGTACTTC.

This clonotype has at least ten counts. V gene TRBV20-1 combines with J gene TRBJ2-7, with D unclear. The germline V gene has CDR1 DFQATT and CDR2 SNEGSKA (reference sequence). The CDR3 length is 15 residues. V gave up 3 bases and J gave up 3 bases, with 18 bases separating them. The DNA for the CDR3 is TGCAGTGCTAGGGGGATGGGTAGTAGAGACTACGAGCAGTACTTC. Protein: CSARGMGSRDYEQYF.

There are many counts of this clonotype. The rearrangement links TRBV29-1 to TRBJ1-2; D is uncertain. The CDR3 consists of 12 residues. CDR1 SQVTM and CDR2 ANQGSEA come from the germline V gene. The V end was cut by 1 base, the J end by 8 bases, with 11 bases between. CDR3 protein: CSVEGVGWGYTF. CDR3 DNA sequence: TGCAGCGTTGAAGGTGTGGGCTGGGGCTACACCTTC. The full variable domain, with the rest looked up from reference TRBV29-1 and TRBJ1-2, is SAVISQKPSRDICQRGTSLTIQCQVDSQVTMMFWYRQQPGQSLTLIATANQGSEATYESGFVIDKFPISRPNLTFSTLTVSNMSPEDSSIYLCSVEGVGWGYTFGSGTRLTVV.

This clonotype was recorded many times. The chain combines TRBV12-3 or TRBV12-4 with TRBJ2-2; D gene uncertain. Trimming removed 6 bases at V and 6 bases at J, with 11 bases between. CDR3 length equals 13 residues. The CDR3 DNA follows: TGTGCCAGCAGCCTCGGTGGCCCCGGGGAGCTGTTTTTT. It codes for CASSLGGPGELFF.

The sample holds many counts of this clonotype. The CDR3 loop reads CSVALGERYEQYF. The DNA of the CDR3 is TGCAGCGTTGCTCTCGGGGAACGATACGAGCAGTACTTC. The chain is built from TRBV29-1 and TRBJ2-7; possible D gene TRBD2, 5 bases. Per germline, CDR1 SQVTM and CDR2 ANQGSEA. V was trimmed by 4 bases and J by 4 bases, leaving 14 bases between them. There are 13 residues in the CDR3.

This clonotype has a handful of counts. The J gene is TRBJ2-7, the V gene TRBV6-6; a possible D gene is TRBD1 (5 bases). The V and J ends lost 0 bases and 5 bases respectively, with 5 bases between them. Germline V gene lookup returns CDR1 MNHNY and CDR2 SVGAGI (reference sequence). CDR3 length: 12 residues. CDR3 loop: CASSYSTDEQYF. The CDR3 DNA reads TGTGCCAGCAGTTACTCGACAGACGAGCAGTACTTC.

This clonotype was seen at least ten times. The V gene is TRBV7-2, the J gene TRBJ2-1; 9 positions match TRBD1. This CDR3 has 15 residues. The ends lost 5 bases at V and 9 bases at J; junction bases unmatched: 11. The germline V gene has CDR1 SGHTA and CDR2 FQGNSA. CDR3 amino acids: CASSPWDREGGEQFF. As DNA, the CDR3 is TGTGCCAGCAGCCCCTGGGACAGGGAAGGCGGTGAGCAGTTCTTC. Together with reference TRBV7-2 and TRBJ2-1, the CDR3 gives the full variable domain: GAGVSQSPSNKVTEKGKDVELRCDPISGHTALYWYRQSLGQGLEFLIYFQGNSAPDKSGLPSDRFSAERTGGSVSTLTIQRTQQEDSAVYLCASSPWDREGGEQFFGPGTRLTVL.

This clonotype came up many times. The chain carries TRBV6-6 and TRBJ2-2, with D perhaps matching TRBD2 (5 bases). The germline V and J ends were trimmed by 7 bases and 0 bases, with 9 bases remaining between them. The V gene's germline CDR1 is MNHNY and CDR2 SVGAGI (reference sequence). The CDR3 loop spans 14 amino acids. Written as DNA, the CDR3 is TGTGCCAGCATACCGGGATCGAACACCGGGGAGCTGTTTTTT. It is translated as CASIPGSNTGELFF.

This clonotype has at least ten counts. This chain connects TRBV6-2 or TRBV6-3 to TRBJ2-7; 11 nucleotides align to TRBD2. Per germline, CDR1 MNHEY and CDR2 SVGEGT. This CDR3 contains 16 residues. Unmatched junction bases numbered 11, after V lost 5 bases and J lost 5 bases. In DNA form, the CDR3 reads TGTGCCAGCAGTGCACGAGCCACTAGCGGGAGTAACGAGCAGTACTTC. This sequence encodes CASSARATSGSNEQYF.

This clonotype was picked up many times. The J gene is TRBJ2-7, the V gene TRBV11-2; D not certain. Germline assignment: CDR1 SGHAT and CDR2 FQNNGV. Trimming removed 1 base at V and 2 bases at J, with 18 bases between. This CDR3 comprises 17 residues. CDR3 sequence: CASSLGYPAVRTYEQYF. DNA of the CDR3: TGTGCCAGCAGCTTAGGATATCCCGCGGTACGAACCTACGAGCAGTACTTC.

This clonotype is categorized as medium-sized (0.01 to 0.1%). The V and J genes are TRBV20-1 and TRBJ1-1; D is unclear. Germline V gene lookup returns CDR1 DFQATT and CDR2 SNEGSKA (reference sequence). The CDR3 extends over 12 amino acids. Trimming left V 3 bases short and J 8 bases short, with 13 bases between. The CDR3 loop is CSASGDKLEAFF. As DNA, the CDR3 is TGCAGTGCTAGCGGAGACAAACTGGAAGCTTTCTTT.

The chain is built from TRBV12-3 or TRBV12-4 and TRBJ1-4; unclear D gene. V lost 0 bases to trimming and J lost 8 bases, with 16 bases between them. CDR3 length equals 16 residues. This CDR3 is CASSLAAGRNGEKLFF. The CDR3 region has the DNA TGTGCCAGCAGTTTAGCGGCCGGGAGAAATGGAGAAAAACTGTTTTTT.

This clonotype was counted many times. The chain carries TRBV19 and TRBJ2-1; a possible D gene is TRBD1 (7 bases). V shed 9 bases and J shed 6 bases, with 24 bases lying between them. The CDR3 runs to 16 residues. Germline V gives CDR1 LNHDA, CDR2 SQIVND (reference sequence). The CDR3 sequence is CASQGGTSGQPNEQFF. CDR3 sequence (DNA): TGTGCCAGCCAGGGGGGAACGAGCGGACAACCCAATGAGCAGTTCTTC. Complete variable domain (other parts from reference TRBV19 and TRBJ2-1): DGGITQSPKYLFRKEGQNVTLSCEQNLNHDAMYWYRQDPGQGLRLIYYSQIVNDFQKGDIAEGYSVSREKKESFPLTVTSAQKNPTAFYLCASQGGTSGQPNEQFFGPGTRLTVL.